The 27 T cell receptor beta chains in this list originate from one sample, sequenced in a study of post-analysis software for immune sequencing data. General study findings and limits: Higher frequency in patients than in controls was seen for about five TRBV segments, with TRBV5-6, TRBV5-1 and TRBV20-1 among them.

These receptors' antigens are unknown. Unique molecular identifiers were built into the TCR beta cDNA libraries. One entry per CDR3 protein results from TCRdb running MiXCR on the PCR reads. The repertoire holds about 500,000 distinct CDR3 sequences, roughly 45% seen once, with about 12% in the top ten. The sample comprised blood. The receptors were gathered from a girl between 5 and 17 years old with multiple sclerosis.

This chain links TRBV20-1 with TRBJ1-2; D ambiguous. The germline V gene encodes CDR1 DFQATT and CDR2 SNEGSKA (reference sequence). The CDR3 is 15 amino acids. Trimming removed 5 bases from V and 0 bases from J, with 16 bases in between. CDR3 coding DNA: TGCAGTGCTCTCGCCTATCCCTTAGCTAACTATGGCTACACCTTC. The encoded protein is CSALAYPLANYGYTF.

Here the CDR3 reads CASSLVGGHLPKNIQYF. The CDR3 DNA follows: TGTGCCAGCAGCTTAGTTGGGGGGCACCTACCCAAAAACATTCAGTACTTC. This chain uses TRBV7-2 with TRBJ2-4, with D perhaps being TRBD1 or TRBD2 (6 bases each). V was cut by 1 base and J by 2 bases, with 15 bases left in between. CDR1 and CDR2 (germline): SGHTA, FQGNSA. This CDR3 region has 17 residues. The full variable domain, with the rest looked up from reference TRBV7-2 and TRBJ2-4, is GAGVSQSPSNKVTEKGKDVELRCDPISGHTALYWYRQSLGQGLEFLIYFQGNSAPDKSGLPSDRFSAERTGGSVSTLTIQRTQQEDSAVYLCASSLVGGHLPKNIQYFGAGTRLSVL.

The genes are TRBV6-5 and TRBJ1-1; 7 positions agree with TRBD1. This CDR3 is built from 13 residues. Germline CDR1 MNHEY, CDR2 SVGAGI. Germline trimming cut 3 bases from V and 8 bases from J; bases unmatched to any gene: 6. CDR3 sequence: CASSYRDREEAFF. The CDR3 DNA follows: TGTGCCAGCAGTTATCGGGACAGAGAAGAAGCTTTCTTT.

The chain joins TRBV7-9 to TRBJ2-7, with D tentatively TRBD2 (5 bases). Trimming removed 5 bases at V and 7 bases at J, with 18 bases between. Germline V gene data show CDR1 as SEHNR and CDR2 as FQNEAQ (reference sequence). This CDR3 has 14 residues. CDR3 protein: CASSTRADYNEQYF. CDR3 coding DNA: TGTGCCAGCAGCACCCGGGCCGACTACAATGAGCAGTACTTC.

This clonotype was found a few times. The CDR3 loop is CSAVGQGGYEQYF. The CDR3 nucleotides are TGCAGCGCGGTCGGACAGGGGGGCTACGAGCAGTACTTC. This chain uses TRBV29-1 with TRBJ2-7; 10 nucleotides agree with TRBD1. The CDR3 runs to 13 residues. V lost 7 bases and J lost 3; bases outside the gene matches: 6. From germline, CDR1 is SQVTM and CDR2 ANQGSEA.

This clonotype turned up a few times. The rearrangement joins TRBV28 to TRBJ2-4; 9 bases map to TRBD1. This CDR3 is built from 15 residues. The J segment lost 3 bases and the V segment lost 6 bases, leaving 6 bases of the junction unmatched. The germline gives CDR1 MDHEN, CDR2 SYDVKM. CDR3 loop: CASSETGGGKNIQYF. The CDR3 DNA follows: TGTGCCAGCAGCGAGACAGGGGGGGGCAAAAACATTCAGTACTTC.

This clonotype has only a few counts. The chain links TRBV29-1 to TRBJ2-5; 7 bases are shared with TRBD1. CDR3 size: 12 residues. V dropped 8 bases and J dropped 0; count of bases not matched to a gene: 3. Per the germline V gene, CDR1 is SQVTM and CDR2 is ANQGSEA. In DNA, the CDR3 is TGCAGCTCACAGGGGAACCAAGAGACCCAGTACTTC. Its protein is CSSQGNQETQYF.

The chain has TRBV29-1 and TRBJ2-7, with 7 bases matching TRBD2. CDR3 length equals 13 residues. J lost 4 bases, V lost 3 bases, and 6 bases had no gene match. Germline V gene lookup returns CDR1 SQVTM and CDR2 ANQGSEA. CDR3 amino acids: CSVDKREGYEQYF. The DNA of the CDR3 is TGCAGCGTTGATAAGAGGGAGGGGTACGAGCAGTACTTC.

The rearrangement joins TRBV20-1 to TRBJ1-2, with TRBD1 matching 9 bases. Per germline, CDR1 DFQATT and CDR2 SNEGSKA (reference sequence). V gave up 2 bases and J gave up 3 bases; unmatched junction bases: 4. The CDR3 runs to 14 residues. The CDR3 protein is CSARIRDRDYGYTF. In DNA form, the CDR3 reads TGCAGTGCTAGAATCCGGGACAGGGACTATGGCTACACCTTC.

The gene calls are TRBV7-8 and TRBJ2-4; the D is unclear. This CDR3 has 16 residues. The V gene lost 0 bases and the J gene lost 0 bases, with 9 bases spanning the gap. Germline CDR1 and CDR2: SGHVS and FQNEAQ. Here the CDR3 DNA reads TGTGCCAGCAGCTTAGCCGGCAGAGAAGCCAAAAACATTCAGTACTTC. This gives the protein CASSLAGREAKNIQYF.

The chain employs TRBV28 and TRBJ1-2; 7 bases are a match to TRBD1. The CDR3 totals 14 residues. Losses at the gene ends were 6 bases for V and 7 bases for J; bases not matched to a gene: 11. CDR1 MDHEN and CDR2 SYDVKM come from the germline V gene. CDR3 bases: TGTGCCAGCAGGGAAACAGGGGTATCGTCTGGCTACACCTTC. Its protein is CASRETGVSSGYTF.

The chain is built from TRBV4-3 and TRBJ2-2; 13 bases fit TRBD2. Per germline, CDR1 LGHNA and CDR2 YSLEER. The CDR3 spans 17 residues. V lost 1 base, J lost 7 bases, and 6 bases stayed unmatched. The CDR3 sequence is CASSQGTSGSSSGELFF. Here the CDR3 DNA reads TGCGCCAGCAGCCAAGGGACTAGCGGGAGCAGTAGCGGGGAGCTGTTTTTT.

The chain employs TRBV25-1 and TRBJ2-7; 11 positions agree with TRBD2. V lost 6 bases to trimming and J lost 4 bases; unmatched junction nucleotides: 2. Germline CDR1 reads MGHDK; CDR2 reads SYGVNS. This CDR3 comprises 13 residues. CDR3: CASRIAGGYEQYF. In DNA, the CDR3 is TGTGCCAGCAGAATAGCGGGAGGGTACGAGCAGTACTTC.

This clonotype appeared a single time. This chain links TRBV12-3 or TRBV12-4 with TRBJ1-1, with 8 nucleotides matching TRBD1. V lost 4 bases to trimming and J lost 4 bases; unmatched junction nucleotides: 14. CDR3 size: 17 residues. The chain's CDR3 is CASSSTGTGFRGTEAFF. DNA of the CDR3: TGTGCCAGCAGTTCAACCGGGACAGGCTTTCGTGGCACTGAAGCTTTCTTT.

The chain recombines TRBV5-1 with TRBJ2-2; D is undetermined. The germline CDR1 and CDR2 sequences are SGHRS and YFSETQ. Trimming pared 0 bases from V and 4 bases from J, leaving 10 bases between. This CDR3 has 15 amino acids. The CDR3: CASSLVQAPTGELFF. For the CDR3, the DNA is TGCGCCAGCAGCTTGGTGCAGGCCCCCACCGGGGAGCTGTTTTTT.

This clonotype has more than one count but fewer than ten. The chain combines TRBV6-5 with TRBJ1-2; no clear D. Trimming took 2 bases from V and 4 from J, leaving 14 bases between them. This CDR3 region has 15 residues. Per the germline V gene, CDR1 is MNHEY and CDR2 is SVGAGI. This CDR3 is CASSYGGSTSYGYTF. CDR3 DNA: TGTGCCAGCAGTTACGGAGGTTCTACAAGCTATGGCTACACCTTC.

The genes are TRBV9 and TRBJ2-7; TRBD2 matches 8 bases. Germline lookup yields CDR1 SGDLS and CDR2 YYNGEE. V shed 2 bases, J shed 3 bases, and the junction held 7 bases outside the gene matches. The CDR3 consists of 15 residues. In DNA form, the CDR3 reads TGTGCCAGCAGCGTCGTAACGGGAGGGTACTACGAGCAGTACTTC. Protein product: CASSVVTGGYYEQYF.

This clonotype was seen only a few times. The chain combines TRBV18 with TRBJ2-3; perhaps D is TRBD1 or TRBD2 (6 bases each). Per germline, CDR1 KGHSH and CDR2 LQKENI. CDR3 size: 13 residues. Trimming removed 4 bases from V and 5 bases from J, with 10 bases in between. CDR3 bases: TGTGCCAGCTCACAACAGGGAGGAGATACGCAGTATTTT. Its protein product is CASSQQGGDTQYF.

The chain links TRBV10-3 to TRBJ2-1; TRBD2 agrees at 8 bases. CDR1 and CDR2 (germline): ENHRY, SYGVKD. The CDR3 sequence is 13 residues long. With V trimmed by 4 bases and J by 5 bases, 1 base remained unmatched. CDR3 DNA sequence: TGTGCCATCAGTGCGGGACTAGACAATGAGCAGTTCTTC. It yields the protein CAISAGLDNEQFF.

At least ten counts were recorded for this clonotype. This rearrangement joins TRBV15 to TRBJ2-3; D is uncertain. Germline assignment: CDR1 LNHNV and CDR2 YYDKDF (reference sequence). The V end lost 1 base, the J end lost 2 bases, and 4 bases lay between the germline ends. The CDR3 has 13 residues. CDR3 loop: CATSRGNTDTQYF. DNA for the CDR3: TGTGCCACCAGCAGAGGTAACACAGATACGCAGTATTTT. The entire variable domain, with the rest obtained from reference TRBV15 and TRBJ2-3, is as follows: DAMVIQNPRYQVTQFGKPVTLSCSQTLNHNVMYWYQQKSSQAPKLLFHYYDKDFNNEADTPDNFQSRRPNTSFCFLDIRSPGLGDTAMYLCATSRGNTDTQYFGPGTRLTVL.

The CDR3 loop reads CASSPWTGVVTDTQYF. The DNA for the CDR3 is TGCGCCAGCAGCCCCTGGACAGGGGTCGTCACAGATACGCAGTATTTT. V and J are TRBV5-1 and TRBJ2-3, with 9 bases aligning to TRBD1. V trimming: 4 bases; J trimming: 2 bases; junction bases outside the gene matches: 8. The germline V gene has CDR1 SGHRS and CDR2 YFSETQ. This CDR3 comprises 16 residues.

The CDR3 protein is CSVETRLAKNIQYF. CDR3 bases: TGCAGCGTTGAAACGCGATTAGCCAAAAACATTCAGTACTTC. The J gene is TRBJ2-4, the V gene TRBV29-1; D ambiguous. V was trimmed by 2 bases and J by 0 bases, leaving 8 bases between them. Looked up from germline, CDR1 is SQVTM and CDR2 is ANQGSEA. The CDR3 consists of 14 residues.

There are a few counts of this clonotype. The chain couples TRBV29-1 to TRBJ2-1, with TRBD1 matching 9 bases. Germline V gives CDR1 SQVTM, CDR2 ANQGSEA. The J segment lost 6 bases and the V segment lost 7 bases, leaving 7 bases of the junction unmatched. The CDR3 contains 13 residues. CDR3: CSAVGQGFNEQFF. CDR3 nucleotides: TGCAGCGCCGTGGGACAGGGTTTCAATGAGCAGTTCTTC.

This clonotype was seen more than once but under ten times. The V gene is TRBV29-1, the J gene TRBJ1-2; D unclear. V was pared by 3 bases and J by 3 bases, with 8 bases between. The CDR3 extends over 12 amino acids. Per the germline V gene, CDR1 is SQVTM and CDR2 is ANQGSEA. Here the CDR3 reads CSVEREDYGYTF. CDR3 sequence (DNA): TGCAGCGTTGAGCGGGAAGACTATGGCTACACCTTC.

The chain's CDR3 is CASSPPYRDEQFF. In DNA, the CDR3 is TGTGCCAGCAGCCCCCCCTACCGCGATGAGCAGTTCTTC. This chain joins TRBV13 and TRBJ2-1; unclear D gene. CDR1 is PRHDT and CDR2 is FYEKMQ in the germline V gene (reference sequence). V lost 5 bases and J lost 8, with 13 bases in between. CDR3 length: 13 amino acids.

With regard to this clonotype: The junction departs from the called germline gene at one end, perhaps through a read error. This chain connects TRBV4-2 to TRBJ2-5; 8 bases align to TRBD1. The CDR3 runs to 15 residues. From germline, CDR1 is LGHNA and CDR2 YNFKEQ. The CDR3 nucleotides are TGTGCCAGCAGCCCAGAGACAGGGGCCGGGGAGACCCAGCACTTC. Encoded protein: CASSPETGAGETQHF.

The chain uses TRBV4-2 and TRBJ2-5; no definite D call. Germline assignment: CDR1 LGHNA and CDR2 YNFKEQ. V lost 2 bases, J lost 13 bases, and 11 bases lay in between. There are 11 residues in the CDR3. The CDR3 loop is CASSQPLGPYF. DNA for the CDR3: TGTGCCAGCAGCCAACCTCTAGGACCGTACTTC.